This T cell receptor beta chain was found in a study of control samples from healthy donors and cancer patients. The assay was immunoSEQ multiplex PCR, and TCRdb's table has in-frame clones only and misses some. The sample includes about 130,000 clones, just under 95% of them seen just once. The CDR3 extends over 19 amino acids. The V gene end was trimmed by 0 bases and the J gene end by 2 bases; junction bases not matched to a gene: 15. In germline, CDR1 is MNHEY, CDR2 SVGEGT. The genes are TRBV6-2 or TRBV6-3 and TRBJ2-5; TRBD2 matches at 7 bases. Sequencing was carried out using blood. This sequence originates from a man aged 25-45 years in good health. DNA for the CDR3: TGTGCCAGCAGTTACTCGATCACTAGAGCGGGGCTTCCTCAAGAGACCCAGTACTTC. It specifies CASSYSITRAGLPQETQYF.